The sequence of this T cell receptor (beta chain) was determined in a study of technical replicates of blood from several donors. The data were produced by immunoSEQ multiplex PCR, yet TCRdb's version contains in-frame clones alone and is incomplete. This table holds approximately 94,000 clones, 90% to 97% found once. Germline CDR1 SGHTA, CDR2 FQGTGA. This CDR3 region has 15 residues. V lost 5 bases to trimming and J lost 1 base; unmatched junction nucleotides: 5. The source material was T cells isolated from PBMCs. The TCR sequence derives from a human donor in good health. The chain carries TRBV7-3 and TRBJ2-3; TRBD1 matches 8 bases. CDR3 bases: TGTGCCAGCAGCATGACAGGGGACGGCACAGATACGCAGTATTTT. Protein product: CASSMTGDGTDTQYF.